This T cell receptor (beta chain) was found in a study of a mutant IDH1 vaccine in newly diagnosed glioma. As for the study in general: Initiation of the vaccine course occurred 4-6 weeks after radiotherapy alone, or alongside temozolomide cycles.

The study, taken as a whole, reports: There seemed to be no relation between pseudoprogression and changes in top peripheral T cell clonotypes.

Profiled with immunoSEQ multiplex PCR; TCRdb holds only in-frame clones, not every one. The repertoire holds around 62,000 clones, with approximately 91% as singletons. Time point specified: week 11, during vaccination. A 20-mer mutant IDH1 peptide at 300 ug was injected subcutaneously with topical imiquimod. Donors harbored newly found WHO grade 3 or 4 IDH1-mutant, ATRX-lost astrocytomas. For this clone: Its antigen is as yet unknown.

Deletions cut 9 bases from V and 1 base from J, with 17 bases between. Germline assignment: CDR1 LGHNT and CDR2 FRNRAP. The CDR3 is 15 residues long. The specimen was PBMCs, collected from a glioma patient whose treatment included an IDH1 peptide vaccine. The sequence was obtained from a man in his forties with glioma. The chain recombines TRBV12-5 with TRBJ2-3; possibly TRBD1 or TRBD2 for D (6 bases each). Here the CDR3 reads CASPGHGGCTDTQYF. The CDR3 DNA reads TGTGCTAGCCCCGGACACGGGGGCTGCACAGATACGCAGTATTTT.